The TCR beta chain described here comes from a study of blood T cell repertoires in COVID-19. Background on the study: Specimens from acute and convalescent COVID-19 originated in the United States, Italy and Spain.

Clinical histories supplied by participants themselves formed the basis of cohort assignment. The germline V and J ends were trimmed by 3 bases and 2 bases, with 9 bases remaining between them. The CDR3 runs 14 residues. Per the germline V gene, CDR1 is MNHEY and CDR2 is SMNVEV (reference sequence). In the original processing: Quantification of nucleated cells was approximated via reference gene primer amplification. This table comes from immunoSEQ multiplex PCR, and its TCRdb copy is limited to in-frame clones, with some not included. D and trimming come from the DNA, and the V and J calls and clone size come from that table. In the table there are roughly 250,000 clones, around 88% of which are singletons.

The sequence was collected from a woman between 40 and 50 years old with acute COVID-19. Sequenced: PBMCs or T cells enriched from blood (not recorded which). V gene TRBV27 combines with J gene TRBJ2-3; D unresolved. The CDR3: CASSLERPTDTQYF. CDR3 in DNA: TGTGCCAGCAGTTTGGAGCGACCCACAGATACGCAGTATTTT.